This TCR beta chain appears in the sequencing data of a study of blood T cell repertoires in COVID-19. Study summary: COVID-19 samples from acute and convalescent phases originated in the United States, Italy and Spain.

The CDR3 is 14 amino acids. The germline V gene has CDR1 SNHLY and CDR2 FYNNEI. The ends lost 7 bases at V and 5 bases at J; junction bases unmatched: 5. Under the authors' procedure: The authors estimated nucleated cell counts from reference gene primer amplification. TCRdb keeps only in-frame clones here, not all; method: immunoSEQ multiplex PCR. That table supplies the V and J calls and clone size; D and trimming were determined from the DNA. The data show about 180,000 clones, 82% seen once. Sequencing was done on a sample of peripheral blood. The chain has TRBV2 and TRBJ2-2; TRBD1 matches at 9 bases. The source of this sequence is a woman in her seventies with acute or convalescent COVID-19. The CDR3, as DNA: TGTGCCAGCATGTTGGACAGGGGAACCGGGGAGCTGTTTTTT. Amino acids: CASMLDRGTGELFF.